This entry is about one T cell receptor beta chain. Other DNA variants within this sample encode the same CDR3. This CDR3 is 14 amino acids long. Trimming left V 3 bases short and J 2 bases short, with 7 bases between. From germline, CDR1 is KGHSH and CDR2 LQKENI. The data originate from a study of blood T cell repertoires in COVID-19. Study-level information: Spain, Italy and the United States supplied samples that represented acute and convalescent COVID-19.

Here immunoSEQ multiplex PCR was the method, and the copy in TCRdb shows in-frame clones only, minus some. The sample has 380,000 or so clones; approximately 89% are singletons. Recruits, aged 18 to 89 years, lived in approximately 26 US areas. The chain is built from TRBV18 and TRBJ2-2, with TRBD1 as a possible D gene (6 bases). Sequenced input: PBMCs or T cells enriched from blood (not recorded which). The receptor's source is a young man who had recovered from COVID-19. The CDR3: CASSPDRNTGELFF. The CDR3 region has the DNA TGTGCCAGCTCACCGGACAGAAACACCGGGGAGCTGTTTTTT.